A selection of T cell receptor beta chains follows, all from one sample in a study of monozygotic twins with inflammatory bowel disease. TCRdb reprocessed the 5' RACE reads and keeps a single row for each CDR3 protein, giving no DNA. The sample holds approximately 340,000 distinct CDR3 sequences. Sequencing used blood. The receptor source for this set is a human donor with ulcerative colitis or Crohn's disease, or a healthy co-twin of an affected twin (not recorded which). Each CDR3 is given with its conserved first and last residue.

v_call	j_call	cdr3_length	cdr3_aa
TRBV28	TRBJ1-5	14	CASSPRQGLEPQHF
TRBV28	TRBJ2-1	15	CASSSPGLPYNEQFF
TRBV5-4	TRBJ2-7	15	CASSWGQGGYYEQYF
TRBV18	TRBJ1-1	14	CASSQRAGLTEAFF
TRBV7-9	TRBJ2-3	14	CASSFAGAGDTQYF
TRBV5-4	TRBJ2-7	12	CASSLEMDGQYF
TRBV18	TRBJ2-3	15	CASSPRDRNTDTQYF
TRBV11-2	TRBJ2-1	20	CASSFVAGGPRDNSYNEQFF
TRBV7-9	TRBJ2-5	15	CASSLIWDTQETQYF
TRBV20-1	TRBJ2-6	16	CSAPPFGVSGANVLTF
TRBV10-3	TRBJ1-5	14	CAVGGLQGNQPQHF
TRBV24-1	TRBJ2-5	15	CATSDLHGDSSTQYF
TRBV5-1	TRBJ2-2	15	CASSLEWPTGGELFF
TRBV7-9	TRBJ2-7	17	CASSLASGRAFLYEQYF
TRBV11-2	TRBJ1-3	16	CASSLFLWARGNTIYF
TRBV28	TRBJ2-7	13	CASSPSTGDEQYF
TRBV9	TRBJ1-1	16	CASTDILAGGSTEAFF
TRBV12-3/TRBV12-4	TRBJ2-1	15	CASSLLLGQNNEQFF
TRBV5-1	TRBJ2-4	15	CASSDEQGAKNIQYF
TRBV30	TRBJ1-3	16	CAWSGGQGVSGNTIYF
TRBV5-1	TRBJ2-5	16	CASSLLAGGQQETQYF
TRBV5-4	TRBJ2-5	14	CASSFGGAQETQYF
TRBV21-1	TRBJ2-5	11	CAGVILETQYF
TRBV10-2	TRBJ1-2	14	CASSESLIYGGYTF
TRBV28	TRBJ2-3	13	CASSRPNRNTQYF
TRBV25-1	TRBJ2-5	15	CASSSRTGRWETQYF
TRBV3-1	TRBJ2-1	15	CASSTRAITNNEQFF
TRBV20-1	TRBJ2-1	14	CSAQKPGLANEQFF
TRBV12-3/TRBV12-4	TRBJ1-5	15	CASRPSGYSNQPQHF
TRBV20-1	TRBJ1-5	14	CSVPRRGSNQPQHF
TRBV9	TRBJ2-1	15	CASSRDGSSYNEQFF
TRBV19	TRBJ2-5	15	CASSPTSGRRETQYF
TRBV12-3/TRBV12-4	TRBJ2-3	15	CASCWTSGISDTQYF
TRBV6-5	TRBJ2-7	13	CASSYRDSYEQYF
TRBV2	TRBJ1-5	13	CASRRDSPGGKHF
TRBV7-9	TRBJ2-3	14	CASSTGGLKDTQYF
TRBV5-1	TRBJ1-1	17	CASSLNLQRMGNTEAFF
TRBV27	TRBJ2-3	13	CASSPSYTDTQYF
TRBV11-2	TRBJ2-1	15	CASSKPGGPGNEQFF
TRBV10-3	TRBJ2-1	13	CAISESSYNEQFF
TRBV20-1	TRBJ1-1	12	CSPLMGATEAFF
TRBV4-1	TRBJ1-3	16	CASSYPGQGAGNTIYF
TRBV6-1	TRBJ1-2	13	CASTGQGANGYTF
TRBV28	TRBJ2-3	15	CASSLSGQWTYTQYF
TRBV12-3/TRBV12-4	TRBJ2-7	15	CASSLSGQVFNEQYF
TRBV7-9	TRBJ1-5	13	CASSLGRGQPQHF
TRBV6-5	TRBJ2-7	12	CASSSVGGEQYF
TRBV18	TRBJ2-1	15	CASSPDTGAYNEQFF
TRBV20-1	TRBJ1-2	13	CSAKDENKRGYTF
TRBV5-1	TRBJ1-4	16	CASSPDRDLKGEKLFF
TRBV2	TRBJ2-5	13	CASSPDGPGTQYF
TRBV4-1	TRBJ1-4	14	CASSQGQLDEKLFF